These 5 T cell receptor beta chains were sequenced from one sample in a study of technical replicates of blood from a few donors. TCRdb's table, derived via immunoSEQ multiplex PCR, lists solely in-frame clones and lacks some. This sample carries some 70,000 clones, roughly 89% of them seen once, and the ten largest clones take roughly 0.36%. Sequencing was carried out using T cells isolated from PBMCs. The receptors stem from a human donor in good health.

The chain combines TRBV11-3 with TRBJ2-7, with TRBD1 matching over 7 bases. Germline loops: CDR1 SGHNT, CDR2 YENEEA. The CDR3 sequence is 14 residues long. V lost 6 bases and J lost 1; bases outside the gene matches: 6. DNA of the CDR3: TGTGCCAGCAGTACTCGGACAGGTTCCTACGAGCAGTACTTC. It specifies CASSTRTGSYEQYF.

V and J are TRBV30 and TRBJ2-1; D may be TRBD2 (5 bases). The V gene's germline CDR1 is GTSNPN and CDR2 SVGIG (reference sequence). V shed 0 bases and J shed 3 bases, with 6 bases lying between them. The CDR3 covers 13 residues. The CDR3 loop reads CAWSVGVYNEQFF. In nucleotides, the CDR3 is TGTGCCTGGAGTGTCGGGGTCTACAATGAGCAGTTCTTC.

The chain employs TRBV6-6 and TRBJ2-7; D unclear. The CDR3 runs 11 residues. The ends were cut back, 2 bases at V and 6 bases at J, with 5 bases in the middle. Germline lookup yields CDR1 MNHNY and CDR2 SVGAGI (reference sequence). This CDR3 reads CASSYNREQYF. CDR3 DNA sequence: TGTGCCAGCAGTTACAATCGCGAGCAGTACTTC.

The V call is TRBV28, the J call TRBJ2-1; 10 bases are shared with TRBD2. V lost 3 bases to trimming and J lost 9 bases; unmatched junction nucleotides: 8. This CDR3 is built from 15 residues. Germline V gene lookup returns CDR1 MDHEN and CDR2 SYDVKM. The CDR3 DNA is TGTGCCAGCAGTTTCCAGCGGGAGGGTCTCAGTGAGCAGTTCTTC. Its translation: CASSFQREGLSEQFF.

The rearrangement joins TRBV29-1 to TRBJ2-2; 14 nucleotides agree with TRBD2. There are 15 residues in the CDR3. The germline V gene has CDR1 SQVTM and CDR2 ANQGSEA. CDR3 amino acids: CSGQTSGRGTGELFF. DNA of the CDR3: TGCAGTGGACAGACTAGCGGGAGGGGTACCGGGGAGCTGTTTTTT.